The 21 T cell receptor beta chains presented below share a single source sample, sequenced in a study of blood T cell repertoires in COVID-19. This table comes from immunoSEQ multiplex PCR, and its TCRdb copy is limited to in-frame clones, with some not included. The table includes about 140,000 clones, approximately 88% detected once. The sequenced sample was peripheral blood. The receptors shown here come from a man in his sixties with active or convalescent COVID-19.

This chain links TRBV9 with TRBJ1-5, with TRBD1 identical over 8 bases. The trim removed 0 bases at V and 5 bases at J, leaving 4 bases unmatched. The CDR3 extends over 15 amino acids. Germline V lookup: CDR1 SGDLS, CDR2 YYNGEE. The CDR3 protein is CASSVGDRGDQPQHF. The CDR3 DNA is TGTGCCAGCAGCGTAGGTGACAGGGGTGATCAGCCCCAGCATTTT. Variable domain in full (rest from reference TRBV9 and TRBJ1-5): DSGVTQTPKHLITATGQRVTLRCSPRSGDLSVYWYQQSLDQGLQFLIQYYNGEERAKGNILERFSAQQFPDLHSELNLSSLELGDSALYFCASSVGDRGDQPQHFGDGTRLSIL.

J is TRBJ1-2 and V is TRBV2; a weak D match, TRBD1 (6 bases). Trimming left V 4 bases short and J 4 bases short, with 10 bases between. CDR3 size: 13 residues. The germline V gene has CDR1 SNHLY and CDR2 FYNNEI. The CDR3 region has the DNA TGTGCCAGCAGTGTCGCAGGGGTCTATGGCTACACCTTC. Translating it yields CASSVAGVYGYTF. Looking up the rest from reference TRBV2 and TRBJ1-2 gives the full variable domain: EPEVTQTPSHQVTQMGQEVILRCVPISNHLYFYWYRQILGQKVEFLVSFYNNEISEKSEIFDDQFSVERPDGSNFTLKIRSTKLEDSAMYFCASSVAGVYGYTFGSGTRLTVV.

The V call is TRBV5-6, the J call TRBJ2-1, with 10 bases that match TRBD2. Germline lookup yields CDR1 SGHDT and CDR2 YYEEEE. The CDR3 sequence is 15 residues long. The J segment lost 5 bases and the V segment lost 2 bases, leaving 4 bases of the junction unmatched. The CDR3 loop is CASSFRGTSDNEQFF. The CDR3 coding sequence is TGTGCCAGCAGCTTTAGAGGGACTAGCGACAATGAGCAGTTCTTC.

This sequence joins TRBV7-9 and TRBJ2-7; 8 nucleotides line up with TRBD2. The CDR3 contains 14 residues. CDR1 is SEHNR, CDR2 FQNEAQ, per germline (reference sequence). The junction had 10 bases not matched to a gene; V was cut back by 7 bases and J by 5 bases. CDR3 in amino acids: CASNHGTRIHEQYF. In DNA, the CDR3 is TGTGCCAGCAACCACGGGACTAGAATCCACGAGCAGTACTTC.

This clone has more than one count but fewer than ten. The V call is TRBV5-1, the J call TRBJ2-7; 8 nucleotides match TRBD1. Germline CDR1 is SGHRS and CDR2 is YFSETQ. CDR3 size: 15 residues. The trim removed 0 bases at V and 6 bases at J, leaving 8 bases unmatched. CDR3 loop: CASSLGRQGSAEQYF. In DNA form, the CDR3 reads TGCGCCAGCAGCTTGGGGCGACAGGGGTCGGCCGAGCAGTACTTC.

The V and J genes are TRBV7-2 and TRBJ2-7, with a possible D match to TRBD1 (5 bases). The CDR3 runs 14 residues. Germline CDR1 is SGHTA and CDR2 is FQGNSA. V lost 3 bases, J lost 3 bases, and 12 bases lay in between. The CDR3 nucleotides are TGTGCCAGCAGCTTCCCGCAGGGTAACTACGAGCAGTACTTC. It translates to CASSFPQGNYEQYF.

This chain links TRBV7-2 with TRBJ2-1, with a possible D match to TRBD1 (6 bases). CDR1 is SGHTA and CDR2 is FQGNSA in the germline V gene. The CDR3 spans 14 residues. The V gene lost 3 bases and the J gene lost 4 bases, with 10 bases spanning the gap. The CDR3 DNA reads TGTGCCAGCAGCTTGCTGGGACATTACAATGAGCAGTTCTTC. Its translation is CASSLLGHYNEQFF.

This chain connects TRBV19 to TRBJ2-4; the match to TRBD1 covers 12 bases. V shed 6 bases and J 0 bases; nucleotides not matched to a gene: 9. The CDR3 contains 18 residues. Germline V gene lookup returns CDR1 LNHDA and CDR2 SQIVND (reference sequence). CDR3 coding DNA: TGTGCCAGTAGCGGGACAGGGGGCTCGGGTGGAGCCAAAAACATTCAGTACTTC. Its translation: CASSGTGGSGGAKNIQYF.

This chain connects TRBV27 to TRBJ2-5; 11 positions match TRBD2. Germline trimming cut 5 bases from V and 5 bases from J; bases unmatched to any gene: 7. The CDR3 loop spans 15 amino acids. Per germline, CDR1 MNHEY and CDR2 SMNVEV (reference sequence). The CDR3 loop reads CASSNLAGGGETQYF. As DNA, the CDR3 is TGTGCCAGCAGTAACCTAGCGGGAGGTGGGGAGACCCAGTACTTC.

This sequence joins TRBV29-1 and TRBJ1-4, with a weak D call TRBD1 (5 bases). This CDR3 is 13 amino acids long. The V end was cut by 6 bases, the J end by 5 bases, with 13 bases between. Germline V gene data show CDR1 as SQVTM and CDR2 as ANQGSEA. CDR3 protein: CSVRTRNNEKLFF. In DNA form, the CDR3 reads TGCAGCGTCCGGACACGGAACAATGAAAAACTGTTTTTT.

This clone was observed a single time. The CDR3 DNA reads TGTGCCGCCACTCGAGTGAGGGATGAAAAACTGTTTTTT. As protein: CAATRVRDEKLFF. The chain combines TRBV28 with TRBJ1-4; D is undetermined. Trimming removed 11 bases from V and 6 bases from J, with 16 bases in between. This CDR3 is built from 13 residues. Germline-derived CDR1 and CDR2 are MDHEN and SYDVKM.

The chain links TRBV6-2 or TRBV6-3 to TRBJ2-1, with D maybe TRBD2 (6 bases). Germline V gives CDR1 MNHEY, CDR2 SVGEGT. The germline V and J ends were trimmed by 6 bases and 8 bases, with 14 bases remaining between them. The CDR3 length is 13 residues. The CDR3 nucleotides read TGTGCCAGCAGCCGACGGACTATAGATGAGCAGTTCTTC. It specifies CASSRRTIDEQFF.

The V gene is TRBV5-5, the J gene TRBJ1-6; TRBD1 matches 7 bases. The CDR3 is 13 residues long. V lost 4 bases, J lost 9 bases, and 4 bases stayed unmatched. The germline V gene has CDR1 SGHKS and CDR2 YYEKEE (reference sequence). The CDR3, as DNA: TGTGCCAGCAGCCAGACAGGGACTTCACCCCTCCACTTT. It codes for CASSQTGTSPLHF.

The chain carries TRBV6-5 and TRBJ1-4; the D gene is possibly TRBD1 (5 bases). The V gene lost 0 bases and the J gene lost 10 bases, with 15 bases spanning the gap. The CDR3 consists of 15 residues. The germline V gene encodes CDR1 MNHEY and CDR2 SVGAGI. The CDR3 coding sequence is TGTGCCAGCAGTTACTCGACGGGGGGGAAGGGAAAACTGTTTTTT. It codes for CASSYSTGGKGKLFF.

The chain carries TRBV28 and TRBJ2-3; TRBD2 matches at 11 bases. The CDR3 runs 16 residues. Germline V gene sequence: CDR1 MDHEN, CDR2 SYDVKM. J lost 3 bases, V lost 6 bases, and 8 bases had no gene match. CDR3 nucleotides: TGTGCCAGCAGACTGGCGGGACTAGCGGTAACAGATACGCAGTATTTT. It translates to CASRLAGLAVTDTQYF.

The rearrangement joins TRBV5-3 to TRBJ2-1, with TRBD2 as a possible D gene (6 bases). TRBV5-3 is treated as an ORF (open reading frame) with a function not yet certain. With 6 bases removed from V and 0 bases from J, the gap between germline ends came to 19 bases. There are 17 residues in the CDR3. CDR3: CARNPGTSKSSYNEQFF. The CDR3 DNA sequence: TGTGCCAGAAACCCTGGGACTTCAAAGAGCTCCTACAATGAGCAGTTCTTC.

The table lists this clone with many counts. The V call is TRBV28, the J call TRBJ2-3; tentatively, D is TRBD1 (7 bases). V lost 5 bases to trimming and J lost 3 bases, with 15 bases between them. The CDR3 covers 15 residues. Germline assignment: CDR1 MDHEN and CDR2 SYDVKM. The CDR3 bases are TGTGCCAGCAGTCAGGGGGGACCACCAACAGATACGCAGTATTTT. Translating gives CASSQGGPPTDTQYF.

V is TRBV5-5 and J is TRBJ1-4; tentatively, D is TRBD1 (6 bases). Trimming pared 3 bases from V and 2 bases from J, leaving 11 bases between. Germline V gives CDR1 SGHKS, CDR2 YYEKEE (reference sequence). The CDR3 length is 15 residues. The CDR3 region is CASSWGGGTNEKLFF. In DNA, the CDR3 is TGTGCCAGCAGCTGGGGAGGGGGGACTAATGAAAAACTGTTTTTT.

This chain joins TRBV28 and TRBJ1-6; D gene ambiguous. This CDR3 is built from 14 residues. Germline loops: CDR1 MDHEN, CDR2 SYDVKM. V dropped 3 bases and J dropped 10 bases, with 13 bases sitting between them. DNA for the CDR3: TGTGCCAGCAGTTTCTTCAGGCGGGAATCACCCCTCCACTTT. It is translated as CASSFFRRESPLHF.

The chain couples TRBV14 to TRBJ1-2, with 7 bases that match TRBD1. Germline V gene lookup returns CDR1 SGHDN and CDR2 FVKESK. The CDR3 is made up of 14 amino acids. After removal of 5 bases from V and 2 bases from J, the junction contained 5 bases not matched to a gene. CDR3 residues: CASSSIRGNYGYTF. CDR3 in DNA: TGTGCCAGCAGCTCAATCAGGGGGAACTATGGCTACACCTTC.

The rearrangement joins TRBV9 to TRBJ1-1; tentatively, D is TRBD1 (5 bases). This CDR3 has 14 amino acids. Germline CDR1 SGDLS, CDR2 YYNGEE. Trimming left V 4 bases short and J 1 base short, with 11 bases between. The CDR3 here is CASSSKTENTEAFF. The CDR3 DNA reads TGTGCCAGCAGCTCCAAGACAGAGAACACTGAAGCTTTCTTT.